This note documents a single T cell receptor beta chain sequence. The target antigen is unknown. The read terminates 3 residues ahead of where the CDR3 ends, so the germline J gene completes it. Clones were sequenced by immunoSEQ multiplex PCR, and TCRdb holds only the in-frame ones, with some missing. The listing records over 10,000 clones. CDR3 length: 14 residues. Trimming at V came to 2 bases and at J to 6 bases, leaving 8 bases not matched to a gene. The germline gives CDR1 GTSNPN, CDR2 SVGIG (reference sequence). This entry comes from a study of T cells in women clearing cervical HPV infection. As for the study in general: Women with histologically confirmed HPV16-related CIN3 or worse, 2 with invasive cancer, served as cases. Controls gave blood once infection was undetectable; cases at lesion identification. Study observations and caveats: It is unknown whether associations predate infection; no effector/memory or HPV-specific sorting.

This sequence joins TRBV30 and TRBJ1-2; TRBD1 aligns across 8 bases. Source material: blood buffy coat. This receptor was obtained from a woman aged 18 to 75 with a cervical HPV16 infection that either progressed to CIN3+ or cleared (not recorded which). The part of the CDR3 DNA that was read is TGTGCCTGGAGTAAAAATCAGGGGGCCGATGGC. Translated, it gives CAWSKNQGADG. The CDR3 reads in full as CAWSKNQGADGYTF.